This passage covers 19 T cell receptor beta chains from one sample sequenced in a study of shared clonotypes between healthy human individuals. Some clones are missing from TCRdb's copy, which holds only in-frame ones; the method was immunoSEQ multiplex PCR. This table has some 550,000 clones, 97% appearing once. Sequencing was performed on naive CD4+ T cells sorted from blood. As for subset: CD45RA+ positively selected. These receptors were collected from a woman aged 25 to 39 in good health.

This chain links TRBV29-1 with TRBJ1-2; D is undetermined. Germline assignment: CDR1 SQVTM and CDR2 ANQGSEA. The CDR3 runs to 11 residues. Trimming cost V 5 bases and J 7 bases, with 11 bases left between them. The CDR3 protein is CSVRHWSGYTF. In DNA form, the CDR3 reads TGCAGCGTTCGACACTGGAGTGGCTACACCTTC.

The gene calls are TRBV5-5 and TRBJ1-1, with D perhaps TRBD1 (6 bases). Germline V gene sequence: CDR1 SGHKS, CDR2 YYEKEE (reference sequence). Trimming left V 4 bases short and J 8 bases short, with 9 bases between. The CDR3 has 11 residues. In DNA form, the CDR3 reads TGTGCCAGCAGCGAAGACAGGGAAGCTTTCTTT. It translates to CASSEDREAFF.

The J gene is TRBJ2-7, the V gene TRBV10-3, with a possible D match to TRBD2 (5 bases). The germline CDR1 and CDR2 sequences are ENHRY and SYGVKD. Trimming stripped 2 bases from V and 2 bases from J, with 16 bases between. The CDR3 runs to 16 residues. CDR3 nucleotide sequence: TGTGCCATCAGTGAGGTGAAGGGAGTAGGGCCCTACGAGCAGTACTTC. Protein product: CAISEVKGVGPYEQYF.

The chain links TRBV29-1 to TRBJ2-1; 7 nucleotides agree with TRBD1. CDR3 length equals 20 residues. Per the germline V gene, CDR1 is SQVTM and CDR2 is ANQGSEA. V dropped 5 bases and J dropped 0; count of bases not matched to a gene: 22. The CDR3 DNA reads TGCAGCGTTATAGGGACCCGTGGGACAGACAGAACGAGCTCCTACAATGAGCAGTTCTTC. Its translation is CSVIGTRGTDRTSSYNEQFF.

This clone was counted once. This sequence joins TRBV27 and TRBJ1-2; D is ambiguous. The length of the CDR3 is 14 residues. The V gene lost 5 bases and the J gene lost 1 base, with 11 bases spanning the gap. In germline, CDR1 is MNHEY, CDR2 SMNVEV (reference sequence). The DNA of the CDR3 is TGTGCCAGCAGTCCCCAGCCCCATAACTATGGCTACACCTTC. This gives the protein CASSPQPHNYGYTF.

The V call is TRBV30, the J call TRBJ1-2; maybe TRBD1 (5 bases). The germline V and J ends were trimmed by 0 bases and 8 bases, with 16 bases remaining between them. Per the germline V gene, CDR1 is GTSNPN and CDR2 is SVGIG (reference sequence). This CDR3 region has 14 residues. The CDR3 DNA reads TGTGCCTGGAGTGTATCGTCAGGGCCGCGCGGCTACACCTTC. Translation: CAWSVSSGPRGYTF.

CDR3: CASSPRDRGSPLHF. DNA of the CDR3: TGTGCCAGCAGCCCCCGGGACAGGGGTTCACCCCTCCACTTT. The chain uses TRBV11-2 and TRBJ1-6; 10 bases line up with TRBD1. After removal of 5 bases from V and 9 bases from J, the junction contained 4 bases not matched to a gene. The CDR3 has 14 residues. Per the germline V gene, CDR1 is SGHAT and CDR2 is FQNNGV.

V is TRBV9 and J is TRBJ2-3; 10 nucleotides match TRBD2. Germline V gene lookup returns CDR1 SGDLS and CDR2 YYNGEE. Unmatched junction bases numbered 9, after V lost 8 bases and J lost 3 bases. This CDR3 is built from 15 residues. The CDR3 loop reads CASTLAGEGTDTQYF. The CDR3 bases are TGTGCCAGTACTCTAGCGGGAGAGGGGACAGATACGCAGTATTTT.

The chain is built from TRBV28 and TRBJ2-3, with D hard to call. Per germline, CDR1 MDHEN and CDR2 SYDVKM. The CDR3 runs to 14 residues. V lost 8 bases to trimming and J lost 0 bases, with 12 bases between them. The CDR3: CASCARISTDTQYF. CDR3 in DNA: TGTGCCAGCTGTGCTAGAATAAGCACAGATACGCAGTATTTT.

The genes are TRBV5-1 and TRBJ1-1; a weak D match, TRBD1 (5 bases). Deletions cut 0 bases from V and 1 base from J, with 10 bases between. Per germline, CDR1 SGHRS and CDR2 YFSETQ. This CDR3 comprises 15 residues. The CDR3 sequence: CASSLGHRKNTEAFF. The DNA of the CDR3 is TGCGCCAGCAGCTTGGGACACAGGAAGAACACTGAAGCTTTCTTT.

V and J are TRBV7-6 and TRBJ1-5; TRBD1 is a possible D gene (6 bases). The CDR3 extends over 15 amino acids. Germline V gene lookup returns CDR1 SGHVS and CDR2 FNYEAQ. Trimming removed 5 bases at V and 4 bases at J, with 15 bases between. CDR3 in DNA: TGTGCCAGCAGCCCGGGGGCGTCTGGGAATCAGCCCCAGCATTTT. Protein sequence: CASSPGASGNQPQHF.

This clone was counted a single time. The gene calls are TRBV27 and TRBJ1-5; weak D call: TRBD1 (6 bases). V was clipped by 2 bases and J by 6 bases, with 14 bases between them. Germline V gives CDR1 MNHEY, CDR2 SMNVEV (reference sequence). This CDR3 has 15 amino acids. CDR3 bases: TGTGCCAGCAGTTTAGTAGGACAGTCTCCTCAGCCCCAGCATTTT. This gives the protein CASSLVGQSPQPQHF.

The gene calls are TRBV7-3 and TRBJ2-2; the D gene is possibly TRBD2 (5 bases). This CDR3 contains 16 residues. Between the trimmed V and J ends, which lost 5 bases and 2 bases, there was a span of 15 bases. Germline V gene data show CDR1 as SGHTA and CDR2 as FQGTGA. CDR3 loop: CASSPPGLDNTGELFF. DNA for the CDR3: TGTGCCAGCAGCCCCCCAGGACTCGATAACACCGGGGAGCTGTTTTTT. Using reference TRBV7-3 and TRBJ2-2 for the parts outside the CDR3, the full variable domain is GAGVSQTPSNKVTEKGKYVELRCDPISGHTALYWYRQSLGQGPEFLIYFQGTGAADDSGLPNDRFFAVRPEGSVSTLKIQRTERGDSAVYLCASSPPGLDNTGELFFGEGSRLTVL.

The chain uses TRBV27 and TRBJ2-7, with 9 bases matching TRBD1. This CDR3 has 17 amino acids. Germline loops: CDR1 MNHEY, CDR2 SMNVEV (reference sequence). Trimming cost V 4 bases and J 1 base; bases outside gene matches: 11. The CDR3: CASSSGTGRAGSYEQYF. The CDR3 DNA is TGTGCCAGCAGTTCCGGGACAGGGCGCGCCGGGTCCTACGAGCAGTACTTC.

The genes are TRBV11-2 and TRBJ1-2; D may be TRBD1 (5 bases). The CDR3 runs 14 residues. Trimming removed 1 base from V and 4 bases from J, with 10 bases in between. CDR1 is SGHAT and CDR2 is FQNNGV in the germline V gene. Written as DNA, the CDR3 is TGTGCCAGCAGCTTAGTCTCAGGGAGCTATGGCTACACCTTC. Amino acid sequence: CASSLVSGSYGYTF. Complete variable domain (other parts from reference TRBV11-2 and TRBJ1-2): EAGVAQSPRYKIIEKRQSVAFWCNPISGHATLYWYQQILGQGPKLLIQFQNNGVVDDSQLPKDRFSAERLKGVDSTLKIQPAKLEDSAVYLCASSLVSGSYGYTFGSGTRLTVV.

CDR3 sequence: CASSLFSGTFSGNTIYF. In DNA, the CDR3 is TGTGCCAGCAGCTTATTTTCCGGCACATTCTCTGGAAACACCATATATTTT. This chain links TRBV7-2 with TRBJ1-3; no definite D call. This CDR3 is 17 amino acids long. The V gene's germline CDR1 is SGHTA and CDR2 FQGNSA. V was clipped by 2 bases and J by 0 bases, with 14 bases between them.

The chain links TRBV4-1 to TRBJ1-1; the match to TRBD1 covers 8 bases. Losses at the gene ends were 1 base for V and 1 base for J; bases not matched to a gene: 8. CDR1 and CDR2 (germline): MGHRA, YSYEKL. The length of the CDR3 is 17 residues. CDR3 residues: CASSQVRQGAGNTEAFF. For the CDR3, the DNA is TGCGCCAGCAGCCAAGTACGGCAGGGGGCGGGGAACACTGAAGCTTTCTTT.

The V call is TRBV5-1, the J call TRBJ2-1; 8 bases map to TRBD2. The germline gives CDR1 SGHRS, CDR2 YFSETQ. Losses at the gene ends were 4 bases for V and 2 bases for J; bases not matched to a gene: 5. The CDR3 consists of 15 residues. CDR3 in amino acids: CASSQSGSAYNEQFF. In DNA form, the CDR3 reads TGCGCCAGCAGCCAAAGCGGGAGCGCCTACAATGAGCAGTTCTTC.

In this sample, this clone turned up once. This rearrangement joins TRBV28 to TRBJ2-7; 9 positions agree with TRBD1. Germline CDR1 is MDHEN and CDR2 is SYDVKM. CDR3 length equals 15 residues. Losses at the gene ends were 6 bases for V and 6 bases for J; bases not matched to a gene: 12. CDR3 nucleotide sequence: TGTGCCAGCAGCACCACCGGGACAGGGACATCCGAGCAGTACTTC. Translated, it gives CASSTTGTGTSEQYF.